This TCR beta chain comes out of a study of blood T cell repertoires in COVID-19. Per germline, CDR1 SEHNR and CDR2 FQNEAQ (reference sequence). CDR3 size: 15 residues. Losses at the gene ends were 5 bases for V and 2 bases for J; bases not matched to a gene: 2. Within 2 weeks of study entry, exposed participants had contacted a PCR-confirmed or clinician-diagnosed COVID-19 case. Only in-frame clones appear in the TCRdb table, and some are missing; sequencing was by immunoSEQ multiplex PCR. The sample consists of 210,000 or so clones, about 83% of them appearing once. This chain uses TRBV7-9 with TRBJ2-3; TRBD2 matches 12 bases. The clonotype was recovered from a woman in her fifties or sixties who had been exposed to COVID-19. Sequences were obtained from PBMCs or T cells enriched from blood (not recorded which). The CDR3 DNA reads TGTGCCAGCAGCCGGACTAGCGGGGCCACAGATACGCAGTATTTT. Encoded protein: CASSRTSGATDTQYF.